These T cell receptor beta chains were read from a single sample in a study of shared clonotypes between healthy human individuals. Sequenced by immunoSEQ multiplex PCR; TCRdb stores in-frame clones only, minus some. The sample has roughly 850,000 clones; 95% to 97% are singletons. Sequenced input: naive CD8+ T cells sorted from blood. Source of these receptors: a young man in good health. The CDR3 runs from the conserved cysteine through the conserved F or W. D genes are given only for firm matches. Size is omitted from some rows. Given values are once, few, many or a class for expanded clones.

d_call clone_size j_call v_call cdr3_nt cdr3_aa
- - TRBJ2-7 TRBV6-5 TGTGCCAGCAGTTACTCTTGGGACTACGAGCAGTACTTC CASSYSWDYEQYF
TRBD2 - TRBJ2-1 TRBV11-2 TGTGCCAGCAGCTTAGATTTGTCACTAGCGGGAGCCAATGAGCAGTTCTTC CASSLDLSLAGANEQFF
- - TRBJ2-3 TRBV28 TGTGCCAGCAGTTTGCAACTAGAGGATACGCAGTATTTT CASSLQLEDTQYF
TRBD1 - TRBJ1-5 TRBV7-8 TGTGCCAGCAGCTTAGCGAGGACAGGGAATCAGCCCCAGCATTTT CASSLARTGNQPQHF
- - TRBJ2-7 TRBV4-1 TGCGCCAGCAGCCAAGAAGAGGGTGTGGGCTCCTACGAGCAGTACTTC CASSQEEGVGSYEQYF
TRBD2 - TRBJ2-7 TRBV5-1 TGCGCCAGCAGCCCTCCTGCTAGCGGGGTCTCCTACGAGCAGTACTTC CASSPPASGVSYEQYF
TRBD2 - TRBJ2-1 TRBV5-4 TGTGCCAGCAGCTTGCAAACTAGCGGCACTTACAATGAGCAGTTCTTC CASSLQTSGTYNEQFF
- - TRBJ2-1 TRBV6-5 TGTGCCAGCAGAGTCGCCGGGCCGGATGAGCAGTTCTTC CASRVAGPDEQFF
- - TRBJ2-3 TRBV9 TGTGCCAGCAGCCTCACGGGATTCACAGATACGCAGTATTTT CASSLTGFTDTQYF
- once TRBJ2-1 TRBV6-5 TGTGCCACCAGGTTATTGGACAATGAGCAGTTCTTC CATRLLDNEQFF
TRBD1 - TRBJ1-1 TRBV28 TGTGCCAGCAGTCACCGATCGGACAGGGGCGCTGAAGCTTTCTTT CASSHRSDRGAEAFF
TRBD2 once TRBJ2-7 TRBV5-6 TGTGCCAGCAGCTTGAGGGCTAGCGGGAGATACGAGCAGTACTTC CASSLRASGRYEQYF
TRBD2 - TRBJ2-1 TRBV13 TGTGCCAGCAGCAAACTAGCGGGAGGGCCTTCGGATGAGCAGTTCTTC CASSKLAGGPSDEQFF
- - TRBJ1-5 TRBV7-9 TGTGCCAGCAGCTTAGTGGGGAGCAATCAGCCCCAGCATTTT CASSLVGSNQPQHF
TRBD2 once TRBJ2-1 TRBV11-2 TGTGCCAGCACCGTAGGGGCTAGCGGGTACAATGAGCAGTTCTTC CASTVGASGYNEQFF
- - TRBJ2-3 TRBV19 TGTGCCAGTAGTATTGTAACGGGATGGGTAGATACGCAGTATTTT CASSIVTGWVDTQYF
- - TRBJ2-7 TRBV5-1 TGCGCCAGCAGGAAATCAGGGGCCCCCTACGAGCAGTACTTC CASRKSGAPYEQYF
TRBD2 - TRBJ2-7 TRBV7-8 TGTGCCAGCAGCTTACGACTAGCGGGTCCCTCCTACGAGCAGTACTTC CASSLRLAGPSYEQYF
TRBD1 - TRBJ1-5 TRBV27 TGTGCCAGCAGTTTATCGGGACAGGGGCATAGCAATCAGCCCCAGCATTTT CASSLSGQGHSNQPQHF
- - TRBJ2-1 TRBV23-1 TGCGCCAGCAGTCAATCCCCCGACAGGTTAGTCGACAATGAGCAGTTCTTC CASSQSPDRLVDNEQFF
- - TRBJ2-1 TRBV13 TGTGCCAGCAGCCCCGAAGGGGGAGACGGTATGAATGAGCAGTTCTTC CASSPEGGDGMNEQFF
TRBD2 - TRBJ2-1 TRBV7-8 TGTGCCAGCAGCCCCCAGCGGGAGAGGGTGTTCTTC CASSPQRERVFF